The 30 T cell receptor beta chains below were found in one sample sequenced in a study of T cell repertoires in cytomegalovirus infection. TCRdb redid the calling of the reads with MiXCR, one entry per CDR3 protein. The sample carries approximately 500,000 distinct CDR3 sequences, 16% recorded once. The sample taken for sequencing was CD8+ T cells from PBMCs. Receptor source: a human donor in good health (CMV status not recorded). Some clones in this sample may be carry-over from other donors' samples.

This clonotype was seen a handful of times. The chain joins TRBV7-3 to TRBJ1-1; a possible D gene is TRBD1 (6 bases). V was shortened by 6 bases and J by 11 bases, with 16 bases between the two germline ends. Germline V lookup: CDR1 SGHTA, CDR2 FQGTGA. This CDR3 region has 12 residues. The CDR3 DNA sequence: TGTGCCAGCAGAGGCAGGGGTTTAGGGGCTTTCTTT. Translated, it gives CASRGRGLGAFF.

This clonotype was found many times. The CDR3 region has the DNA TGTGCCAGCAGTTACGCCCAAACCCTTCCCAACTATGGCTACACCTTC. Translation gives CASSYAQTLPNYGYTF. The J gene is TRBJ1-2, the V gene TRBV6-6; no reliable D call. This CDR3 spans 16 amino acids. The V gene lost 2 bases and the J gene lost 2 bases, with 15 bases spanning the gap. Germline assignment: CDR1 MNHNY and CDR2 SVGAGI (reference sequence).

The V and J genes are TRBV6-5 and TRBJ1-1; 7 bases match TRBD1. This CDR3 is built from 14 residues. J lost 6 bases, V lost 0 bases, and 4 bases had no gene match. CDR1 is MNHEY, CDR2 SVGAGI, per germline. CDR3 amino acids: CASSYSGTASEAFF. Written as DNA, the CDR3 is TGTGCCAGCAGTTACTCTGGGACAGCGTCTGAAGCTTTCTTT.

V and J are TRBV24-1 and TRBJ2-7, with TRBD1 identical over 8 bases. The CDR3 contains 15 residues. The germline CDR1 and CDR2 sequences are KGHDR and SFDVKD. The trim removed 3 bases at V and 4 bases at J, leaving 7 bases unmatched. Written as DNA, the CDR3 is TGTGCCACCAGTGATACACAGGGGGAGGCGTACGAGCAGTACTTC. Its translation is CATSDTQGEAYEQYF.

The chain recombines TRBV3-1 with TRBJ2-5; D tentatively fits TRBD1 or TRBD2 (6 bases each). Between the trimmed V and J ends, which lost 5 bases and 3 bases, there was a span of 13 bases. Germline V gene sequence: CDR1 LGHDT, CDR2 YNNKEL (reference sequence). There are 14 residues in the CDR3. CDR3 region: CASSLGGVEETQYF. In DNA form, the CDR3 reads TGTGCCAGCAGCTTGGGGGGCGTTGAAGAGACCCAGTACTTC.

In this sample, this clonotype turned up a few times. DNA for the CDR3: TGTGCCAGCAGCTTAGGCAGCAGCTACACCTTC. The encoded protein is CASSLGSSYTF. The V gene is TRBV7-9, the J gene TRBJ1-2; the D is unclear. This CDR3 is built from 11 residues. The germline gives CDR1 SEHNR, CDR2 FQNEAQ (reference sequence). V lost 1 base and J 9 bases, leaving 6 bases between the germline ends.

This clonotype was seen only a few times. The J gene is TRBJ2-7, the V gene TRBV11-2; 9 nucleotides agree with TRBD2. The V gene end was trimmed by 0 bases and the J gene end by 5 bases; junction bases not matched to a gene: 5. Germline-derived CDR1 and CDR2 are SGHAT and FQNNGV. The CDR3 contains 15 residues. This chain's CDR3 is CASSLEGGRANEQYF. CDR3 coding DNA: TGTGCCAGCAGCTTAGAAGGCGGGAGGGCTAACGAGCAGTACTTC.

This clonotype appeared many times. The chain has TRBV7-8 and TRBJ2-7; D unresolved. Germline lookup yields CDR1 SGHVS and CDR2 FQNEAQ. CDR3 length: 14 amino acids. With 2 bases removed from V and 5 bases from J, the gap between germline ends came to 13 bases. The DNA for the CDR3 is TGTGCCAGCAGCTTACTTGACTTCCGGGACGAGCAGTACTTC. It translates to CASSLLDFRDEQYF.

This clonotype was recorded a few times. This chain connects TRBV27 to TRBJ2-3; D not certain. Germline V gives CDR1 MNHEY, CDR2 SMNVEV (reference sequence). V gave up 3 bases and J gave up 9 bases, with 10 bases separating them. The CDR3 length is 12 residues. DNA of the CDR3: TGTGCCAGCAGTTTCAGGCAAGGAACGCAGTATTTT. This codes for CASSFRQGTQYF.

This chain joins TRBV27 and TRBJ1-1, with D maybe TRBD1 (6 bases). Trimming stripped 4 bases from V and 0 bases from J, with 15 bases between. Germline loops: CDR1 MNHEY, CDR2 SMNVEV (reference sequence). There are 16 residues in the CDR3. This CDR3 is CASSSTSAGVNTEAFF. DNA for the CDR3: TGTGCCAGCAGTTCGACCTCGGCAGGGGTGAACACTGAAGCTTTCTTT.

This clonotype was counted ten times or more. V is TRBV12-3 or TRBV12-4 and J is TRBJ2-5; D may be TRBD1 or TRBD2 (5 bases each). The CDR3 extends over 12 amino acids. Trimming pared 6 bases from V and 5 bases from J, leaving 10 bases between. The CDR3 spells CASRRDGETQYF. DNA for the CDR3: TGTGCCAGCAGAAGGGACGGGGAGACCCAGTACTTC.

In this sample, this clonotype turned up a few times. The V gene is TRBV9, the J gene TRBJ2-5; 8 bases are shared with TRBD2. The junction had 9 bases not matched to a gene; V was cut back by 4 bases and J by 4 bases. Germline lookup yields CDR1 SGDLS and CDR2 YYNGEE. The CDR3 is 15 residues long. CDR3 loop: CASSPRGGRRETQYF. CDR3 coding DNA: TGTGCCAGCAGCCCCCGGGGGGGGAGGAGAGAGACCCAGTACTTC.

As to this clonotype: A much more abundant neighbour one base away suggests this may be a read error. This rearrangement joins TRBV7-3 to TRBJ1-6; D unresolved. The V end lost 2 bases, the J end lost 14 bases, and 16 bases lay between the germline ends. The V gene's germline CDR1 is SGHTA and CDR2 FQGTGA. CDR3 size: 14 residues. The DNA of the CDR3 is TGTGCCAGCAGCTTATCACCAATGGAATCAACCCTCCACTTT. Translated, it gives CASSLSPMESTLHF.

CDR3 sequence reads: CASSESGIPYEQYF. CDR3 DNA sequence: TGTGCCAGCAGTGAATCGGGGATCCCCTACGAGCAGTACTTC. The chain combines TRBV25-1 with TRBJ2-7, with D possibly TRBD2 on 5 matching bases. Germline lookup yields CDR1 MGHDK and CDR2 SYGVNS. Trimming pared 1 base from V and 2 bases from J, leaving 9 bases between. CDR3 length equals 14 residues.

There are many counts of this clonotype. V and J are TRBV6-1 and TRBJ2-5, with 8 bases that match TRBD1. Trimming cost V 5 bases and J 1 base; bases outside gene matches: 3. Germline CDR1 is MNHNS and CDR2 is SASEGT. The CDR3 is 14 amino acids. In nucleotides, the CDR3 is TGTGCCAGCAGTTGGACAGGGTTCCAAGAGACCCAGTACTTC. It specifies CASSWTGFQETQYF.

The chain employs TRBV29-1 and TRBJ2-3, with 8 bases fitting TRBD2. V lost 5 bases, J lost 3 bases, and 7 bases stayed unmatched. The CDR3 is made up of 14 amino acids. Germline values: CDR1 SQVTM, CDR2 ANQGSEA. This CDR3 is CSVPGGLDTDTQYF. CDR3 DNA sequence: TGCAGCGTTCCGGGGGGGCTGGATACAGATACGCAGTATTTT.

There are a few counts of this clonotype. The rearrangement joins TRBV18 to TRBJ1-5; D might be TRBD1 (5 bases). Trimming removed 2 bases at V and 2 bases at J, with 13 bases between. CDR3 length equals 16 residues. Germline CDR1 KGHSH, CDR2 LQKENI. This CDR3 is CASSPFEGVGNQPQHF. CDR3 in DNA: TGTGCCAGCTCACCATTTGAAGGGGTTGGCAATCAGCCCCAGCATTTT. The full variable domain, rest sourced from reference TRBV18 and TRBJ1-5, is NAGVMQNPRHLVRRRGQEARLRCSPMKGHSHVYWYRQLPEEGLKFMVYLQKENIIDESGMPKERFSAEFPKEGPSILRIQQVVRGDSAAYFCASSPFEGVGNQPQHFGDGTRLSIL.

This clonotype has just a few counts. The V gene is TRBV7-9, the J gene TRBJ2-2; D gene ambiguous. Trimming took 9 bases from V and 4 from J, leaving 9 bases between them. Per germline, CDR1 SEHNR and CDR2 FQNEAQ (reference sequence). This CDR3 spans 12 amino acids. CDR3 in DNA: TGTGCCAGAGACGGCGGCACCGGGGAGCTGTTTTTT. It encodes CARDGGTGELFF. Full variable domain (missing parts from reference TRBV7-9 and TRBJ2-2): DTGVSQNPRHKITKRGQNVTFRCDPISEHNRLYWYRQTLGQGPEFLTYFQNEAQLEKSRLLSDRFSAERPKGSFSTLEIQRTEQGDSAMYLCARDGGTGELFFGEGSRLTVL.

Many counts were recorded for this clonotype. This sequence joins TRBV10-3 and TRBJ2-3; no definite D call. The CDR3 spans 14 residues. Trimming removed 10 bases from V and 0 bases from J, with 14 bases in between. Germline V gives CDR1 ENHRY, CDR2 SYGVKD. The CDR3 region is CATWTSSSTDTQYF. DNA for the CDR3: TGTGCCACCTGGACGTCAAGTAGCACAGATACGCAGTATTTT.

In its sample, this clonotype was seen many times. V gene TRBV7-2 combines with J gene TRBJ2-1; 7 bases fit TRBD2. CDR1 is SGHTA and CDR2 is FQGNSA in the germline V gene. This CDR3 region has 15 residues. J gave up 0 bases and V 5 bases, and 4 bases lay outside the gene matches. For the CDR3, the DNA is TGTGCCAGCAGCACTAGCGACAGCTCCTACAATGAGCAGTTCTTC. This translates into CASSTSDSSYNEQFF.

In its sample, this clonotype was seen many times. The CDR3 protein is CASSLQGLQGYTF. The CDR3 bases are TGTGCCAGCAGCCTTCAGGGATTACAGGGCTACACCTTC. V and J are TRBV7-3 and TRBJ1-2; tentative D call: TRBD1 (5 bases). The CDR3 consists of 13 residues. Germline values: CDR1 SGHTA, CDR2 FQGTGA. The V and J ends lost 5 bases and 8 bases respectively, with 15 bases between them. The entire variable domain, with the rest obtained from reference TRBV7-3 and TRBJ1-2, is as follows: GAGVSQTPSNKVTEKGKYVELRCDPISGHTALYWYRQSLGQGPEFLIYFQGTGAADDSGLPNDRFFAVRPEGSVSTLKIQRTERGDSAVYLCASSLQGLQGYTFGSGTRLTVV.

This clonotype was detected only a few times. The chain employs TRBV5-4 and TRBJ2-1, with D perhaps given as TRBD1 or TRBD2 (5 bases each). V shed 3 bases and J shed 7 bases, with 11 bases lying between them. Germline lookup yields CDR1 SGHNT and CDR2 YYREEE (reference sequence). The CDR3 covers 13 residues. The CDR3 bases are TGTGCCAGCAGCTGGGACCCTCCGAATGAGCAGTTCTTC. Translated, it gives CASSWDPPNEQFF.

This chain links TRBV30 with TRBJ1-1; TRBD1 is a possible D gene (6 bases). V lost 5 bases and J lost 5, with 12 bases in between. CDR3 length: 12 amino acids. Germline CDR1 GTSNPN, CDR2 SVGIG (reference sequence). The CDR3 DNA reads as TGTGCCTGGGGGCCGGGGGCGACTGAAGCTTTCTTT. It translates to CAWGPGATEAFF.

This clonotype appeared a few times. The chain joins TRBV18 to TRBJ1-1, with TRBD1 matching over 9 bases. The CDR3 is made up of 15 amino acids. With 4 bases clipped from V and 6 bases from J, the junction kept 9 bases outside the gene matches. Germline-derived CDR1 and CDR2 are KGHSH and LQKENI. The CDR3 coding sequence is TGTGCCAGCTCACTCGACAGGGGGACATTCTCTGAAGCTTTCTTT. It translates to CASSLDRGTFSEAFF.

Ten or more counts support this clonotype. The chain couples TRBV7-2 to TRBJ1-1; D is unclear. This CDR3 spans 13 amino acids. Trimming left V 3 bases short and J 3 bases short, with 8 bases between. Germline loops: CDR1 SGHTA, CDR2 FQGNSA. The DNA of the CDR3 is TGTGCCAGCAGCTTCGCGGGCGACACTGAAGCTTTCTTT. This gives the protein CASSFAGDTEAFF. Looking up the rest from reference TRBV7-2 and TRBJ1-1 gives the full variable domain: GAGVSQSPSNKVTEKGKDVELRCDPISGHTALYWYRQSLGQGLEFLIYFQGNSAPDKSGLPSDRFSAERTGGSVSTLTIQRTQQEDSAVYLCASSFAGDTEAFFGQGTRLTVV.

This clonotype was counted many times. V and J are TRBV7-6 and TRBJ2-6; D might be TRBD1 (6 bases). CDR3 size: 15 residues. Germline loops: CDR1 SGHVS, CDR2 FNYEAQ. Trimming removed 8 bases from V and 4 bases from J, with 15 bases in between. The chain's CDR3 is CASSPGASGANVLTF. The CDR3 DNA reads TGTGCCAGCTCCCCAGGGGCTTCAGGGGCCAACGTCCTGACTTTC.

As to this clonotype: This may be a read error, as it is one base from a much larger clone. The V call is TRBV7-6, the J call TRBJ1-2; a possible D gene is TRBD1 (5 bases). The germline CDR1 and CDR2 sequences are SGHVS and FNYEAQ. This CDR3 is 13 amino acids long. The chain's CDR3 is CASSPDGGYGYIF. CDR3 in DNA: TGTGCCAGCAGTCCCGACGGGGGGTATGGCTACATCTTC. The full variable domain, its missing parts supplied by reference TRBV7-6 and TRBJ1-2, is GAGVSQSPRYKVTKRGQDVALRCDPISGHVSLYWYRQALGQGPEFLTYFNYEAQQDKSGLPNDRFSAERPEGSISTLTIQRTEQRDSAMYRCASSPDGGYGYIFGSGTRLTVV.

The chain links TRBV6-1 to TRBJ1-1; no firm D call. CDR3 length: 13 amino acids. Germline loops: CDR1 MNHNS, CDR2 SASEGT. Trimming took 2 bases from V and 0 from J, leaving 4 bases between them. CDR3 region: CASSEWVNTEAFF. The CDR3 DNA reads TGTGCCAGCAGTGAATGGGTGAACACTGAAGCTTTCTTT.

The V and J genes are TRBV14 and TRBJ2-3, with D possibly TRBD2 on 6 matching bases. The CDR3 sequence is 16 residues long. CDR1 and CDR2 (germline): SGHDN, FVKESK. The V gene lost 3 bases and the J gene lost 0 bases, with 13 bases spanning the gap. The CDR3 here is CASSQTVAGSTDTQYF. Written as DNA, the CDR3 is TGTGCCAGCAGCCAGACCGTGGCGGGAAGCACAGATACGCAGTATTTT.

Ten or more counts support this clonotype. The chain employs TRBV10-3 and TRBJ1-1; 8 bases map to TRBD1. V was pared by 3 bases and J by 6 bases, with 3 bases of the junction left unmatched. Germline loops: CDR1 ENHRY, CDR2 SYGVKD. The CDR3 is 13 residues long. The CDR3 DNA sequence: TGTGCCATCAGTGAACAGGGGGACTCTGAAGCTTTCTTT. Its protein product is CAISEQGDSEAFF.